Following are 27 T cell receptor beta chains from one sample sequenced in a study of cytomegalovirus exposure and HLA in healthy donors. Researchers ran the PCR with 60 Vbeta and 13 Jbeta primers. The protocol was immunoSEQ multiplex PCR, while the TCRdb copy is restricted to in-frame clones and leaves out a portion. The repertoire has 310,000 or so clones, roughly 90% of them found once; the top ten carry 2% to 3%. The sequencing sample was made of PBMCs. Source of these receptors: a woman between 18 and 30 years old in good health and CMV-seronegative.

This clone has only one observation. This rearrangement joins TRBV10-2 to TRBJ1-2; the match to TRBD1 covers 9 bases. Unmatched junction bases numbered 3, after V lost 3 bases and J lost 10 bases. The CDR3 spans 12 residues. The germline gives CDR1 WSHSY, CDR2 SAAADI. The CDR3 here is CASSEQGADYTF. In DNA, the CDR3 is TGCGCCAGCAGTGAACAGGGGGCGGACTACACCTTC.

This chain joins TRBV10-3 and TRBJ1-5; 7 bases line up with TRBD1. The V gene's germline CDR1 is ENHRY and CDR2 SYGVKD. There are 16 residues in the CDR3. J gave up 0 bases and V 10 bases, and 12 bases lay outside the gene matches. The CDR3 spells CASRRGGLDSNQPQHF. The CDR3 region has the DNA TGTGCCAGCCGGCGAGGGGGCCTGGATAGCAATCAGCCCCAGCATTTT.

The chain couples TRBV5-1 to TRBJ1-3, with unresolved D. V lost 0 bases to trimming and J lost 0 bases, with 7 bases between them. This CDR3 region has 15 residues. Germline V CDR1 and CDR2: SGHRS, YFSETQ. The CDR3 DNA follows: TGCGCCAGCAGCTTGGCCGATAGCTCTGGAAACACCATATATTTT. It translates to CASSLADSSGNTIYF. Complete variable domain (other parts from reference TRBV5-1 and TRBJ1-3): KAGVTQTPRYLIKTRGQQVTLSCSPISGHRSVSWYQQTPGQGLQFLFEYFSETQRNKGNFPGRFSGRQFSNSRSEMNVSTLELGDSALYLCASSLADSSGNTIYFGEGSWLTVV.

The chain links TRBV19 to TRBJ1-2; 10 nucleotides agree with TRBD1. The CDR3 extends over 16 amino acids. Germline values: CDR1 LNHDA, CDR2 SQIVND (reference sequence). With V trimmed by 4 bases and J by 4 bases, 9 bases remained unmatched. CDR3 amino acids: CASSKTGQGEAYGYTF. CDR3 DNA sequence: TGTGCCAGTAGTAAAACAGGACAGGGGGAGGCCTATGGCTACACCTTC.

The genes are TRBV29-1 and TRBJ2-5; D is ambiguous. V was trimmed by 7 bases and J by 5 bases, leaving 17 bases between them. Looked up from germline, CDR1 is SQVTM and CDR2 is ANQGSEA. This CDR3 comprises 13 residues. The CDR3 here is CSAPFRVRETQYF. The CDR3 nucleotides read TGCAGCGCTCCCTTTCGGGTTCGGGAGACCCAGTACTTC.

This sequence joins TRBV20-1 and TRBJ2-5, with a tentative D call TRBD2 (5 bases). Looked up from germline, CDR1 is DFQATT and CDR2 is SNEGSKA (reference sequence). Trimming pared 2 bases from V and 12 bases from J, leaving 13 bases between. The CDR3 totals 11 residues. CDR3 in DNA: TGCAGTGCTAGACCTCCAAGCGGAGAGTACTTC. The encoded protein is CSARPPSGEYF.

In nucleotides, the CDR3 is TGTGCCAGCAGTCTGGACAGGGAGAGCTCTGGGGCCAACGTCCTGACTTTC. This codes for CASSLDRESSGANVLTF. The V call is TRBV27, the J call TRBJ2-6; 8 bases map to TRBD1. Trimming took 5 bases from V and 0 from J; bases not matched to a gene: 6. CDR3 length: 17 amino acids. The germline V gene has CDR1 MNHEY and CDR2 SMNVEV (reference sequence).

DNA for the CDR3: TGTGCCAGTATACCGACTAGCGGGGGTACCGGGGAGCTGTTTTTT. Residues: CASIPTSGGTGELFF. The J gene is TRBJ2-2, the V gene TRBV19, with TRBD2 matching 12 bases. Germline CDR1 and CDR2: LNHDA and SQIVND (reference sequence). CDR3 length equals 15 residues. The trim removed 7 bases at V and 5 bases at J, leaving 5 bases unmatched.

The gene calls are TRBV30 and TRBJ1-2; TRBD1 agrees at 9 bases. The germline V gene has CDR1 GTSNPN and CDR2 SVGIG (reference sequence). This CDR3 has 13 residues. V dropped 2 bases and J dropped 6; count of bases not matched to a gene: 4. CDR3 protein: CAWSPTGGDGYTF. The CDR3 coding sequence is TGTGCCTGGAGTCCGACAGGGGGTGATGGCTACACCTTC.

The chain has TRBV9 and TRBJ1-2; 7 bases match TRBD1. CDR1 is SGDLS and CDR2 is YYNGEE in the germline V gene. CDR3 length: 16 amino acids. With 7 bases clipped from V and 2 bases from J, the junction kept 14 bases outside the gene matches. The chain's CDR3 is CASSMGLPGQNYGYTF. The DNA of the CDR3 is TGTGCCAGCTCGATGGGATTACCGGGACAGAACTATGGCTACACCTTC.

Comment on this clone: One junction end does not reproduce the germline sequence, and a read error may be involved. The chain links TRBV5-1 to TRBJ2-7; possibly TRBD1 for D (6 bases). The CDR3 covers 12 residues. Germline loops: CDR1 SGHRS, CDR2 YFSETQ. The CDR3: CASSFKGDVKHF. The CDR3 DNA is TGCGCCAGCAGCTTCAAGGGGGATGTTAAACACTTC.

The rearrangement joins TRBV5-1 to TRBJ1-1; no clear D. The CDR3 runs to 14 residues. V gave up 0 bases and J gave up 0 bases, with 6 bases separating them. CDR1 SGHRS and CDR2 YFSETQ come from the germline V gene. CDR3 protein: CASSLATLNTEAFF. In nucleotides, the CDR3 is TGCGCCAGCAGCTTGGCAACTTTGAACACTGAAGCTTTCTTT.

A single count supports this clone. The chain couples TRBV28 to TRBJ1-2, with D tentatively TRBD1 (5 bases). Germline V CDR1 and CDR2: MDHEN, SYDVKM. The CDR3 spans 15 residues. The V gene lost 3 bases and the J gene lost 8 bases, with 19 bases spanning the gap. The CDR3 is CASSFEWRGGRGYTF. The CDR3 nucleotides are TGTGCCAGCAGTTTTGAGTGGAGGGGTGGGCGGGGCTACACCTTC.

The rearrangement uses TRBV5-6 and TRBJ2-1; D possibly corresponds to TRBD2 (7 bases). This CDR3 has 19 residues. Trimming pared 0 bases from V and 6 bases from J, leaving 25 bases between. CDR1 is SGHDT and CDR2 is YYEEEE in the germline V gene. The CDR3 region is CASSLVLGGAPRRGNEQFF. The CDR3 nucleotides are TGTGCCAGCAGCTTGGTACTTGGGGGGGCCCCCCGAAGGGGCAATGAGCAGTTCTTC. The full variable domain, rest sourced from reference TRBV5-6 and TRBJ2-1, is DAGVTQSPTHLIKTRGQQVTLRCSPKSGHDTVSWYQQALGQGPQFIFQYYEEEERQRGNFPDRFSGHQFPNYSSELNVNALLLGDSALYLCASSLVLGGAPRRGNEQFFGPGTRLTVL.

The chain couples TRBV19 to TRBJ2-1; 9 bases map to TRBD2. The CDR3 is 15 amino acids. V shed 5 bases and J 7 bases; nucleotides not matched to a gene: 9. Germline loops: CDR1 LNHDA, CDR2 SQIVND (reference sequence). CDR3 sequence: CASSWGGGALNEQFF. As DNA, the CDR3 is TGTGCCAGTAGTTGGGGCGGGGGGGCCTTGAATGAGCAGTTCTTC.

The chain employs TRBV9 and TRBJ1-4; TRBD1 is a possible D gene (5 bases). Germline V lookup: CDR1 SGDLS, CDR2 YYNGEE. There are 15 residues in the CDR3. Trimming cost V 4 bases and J 8 bases, with 18 bases left between them. The CDR3 nucleotides are TGTGCCAGCAGCCTGACAGCTTCTGAAGCGGAAAAACTGTTTTTT. Encoded protein: CASSLTASEAEKLFF.

The chain carries TRBV5-1 and TRBJ2-5; D uncertain. The CDR3 spans 14 residues. V was trimmed by 0 bases and J by 2 bases, leaving 8 bases between them. Germline V CDR1 and CDR2: SGHRS, YFSETQ. CDR3 bases: TGCGCCAGCAGCTTGGTCTCTATGCAAGAGACCCAGTACTTC. Translating it yields CASSLVSMQETQYF. The full variable domain, in which reference TRBV5-1 and TRBJ2-5 provide the parts outside the CDR3, is KAGVTQTPRYLIKTRGQQVTLSCSPISGHRSVSWYQQTPGQGLQFLFEYFSETQRNKGNFPGRFSGRQFSNSRSEMNVSTLELGDSALYLCASSLVSMQETQYFGPGTRLLVL.

There are a few counts of this clone. The V call is TRBV6-5, the J call TRBJ2-3; D not resolved. Germline CDR1 reads MNHEY; CDR2 reads SVGAGI. Trimming removed 3 bases from V and 5 bases from J, with 9 bases in between. The CDR3 has 13 residues. The CDR3 sequence is CASSYLAEDTQYF. The CDR3 coding sequence is TGTGCCAGCAGTTATCTGGCCGAAGATACGCAGTATTTT.

This clone was counted once. This chain uses TRBV11-1 with TRBJ1-5; TRBD1 matches 10 bases. The J segment lost 7 bases and the V segment lost 5 bases, leaving 2 bases of the junction unmatched. Germline-derived CDR1 and CDR2 are SGHAT and FQDESV (reference sequence). The CDR3 contains 13 residues. The CDR3 DNA reads TGTGCCAGCAGCCGGGACAGGGGACAGCCCCAGCATTTT. Translating it yields CASSRDRGQPQHF.

The rearrangement uses TRBV6-6 and TRBJ2-1, with unresolved D. This CDR3 is 12 amino acids long. Trimming took off 2 bases at V and 5 bases at J, with 4 bases between the two ends. CDR1 and CDR2 (germline): MNHNY, SVGAGI (reference sequence). Written as DNA, the CDR3 is TGTGCCAGCAGTTACGGCCACAATGAGCAGTTCTTC. It encodes CASSYGHNEQFF.

This rearrangement joins TRBV5-6 to TRBJ2-7; a possible D gene is TRBD2 (5 bases). This CDR3 has 14 residues. Germline V gene lookup returns CDR1 SGHDT and CDR2 YYEEEE. V lost 5 bases and J 3 bases, leaving 15 bases between the germline ends. The CDR3: CASRSSGVFYEQYF. DNA for the CDR3: TGTGCCAGCAGAAGCTCCGGGGTGTTCTACGAGCAGTACTTC.

This chain links TRBV4-1 with TRBJ1-1, with 10 bases aligning to TRBD1. CDR3 size: 19 residues. The V segment lost 1 base and the J segment 1 base; nucleotides outside the gene matches: 12. Per germline, CDR1 MGHRA and CDR2 YSYEKL. The CDR3 region is CASSQVSLGQGVWNTEAFF. Written as DNA, the CDR3 is TGCGCCAGCAGCCAAGTTTCGTTAGGACAGGGGGTTTGGAACACTGAAGCTTTCTTT.

The V gene is TRBV10-1, the J gene TRBJ2-7; tentatively, D is TRBD1 (6 bases). This CDR3 has 14 residues. Germline CDR1 is WNHNN and CDR2 is SYGVQD (reference sequence). Between the trimmed V and J ends, which lost 3 bases and 0 bases, there was a span of 9 bases. The CDR3 nucleotides read TGCGCCAGCAGTGACCCAGGGGCCTCCTACGAGCAGTACTTC. Protein: CASSDPGASYEQYF.

The V gene is TRBV9, the J gene TRBJ2-2; TRBD1 matches 11 bases. Trimming removed 2 bases from V and 4 bases from J; junction bases left unmatched: 1. The CDR3 is made up of 15 amino acids. Germline V lookup: CDR1 SGDLS, CDR2 YYNGEE. CDR3 sequence reads: CASSVGTGGTGELFF. In DNA form, the CDR3 reads TGTGCCAGCAGCGTTGGGACAGGGGGCACCGGGGAGCTGTTTTTT.

The V and J genes are TRBV7-2 and TRBJ2-1, with a possible D match to TRBD1 (5 bases). CDR3 length equals 15 residues. Trimming pared 5 bases from V and 7 bases from J, leaving 18 bases between. CDR1 and CDR2 from the germline V gene are SGHTA and FQGNSA. This chain's CDR3 is CASSTHDSHYNEQFF. CDR3 sequence (DNA): TGTGCCAGCAGCACCCACGACAGTCACTATAATGAGCAGTTCTTC.

This clone appeared once. V and J are TRBV2 and TRBJ2-3, with 10 bases aligning to TRBD2. J was trimmed by 0 bases and V by 10 bases; bases with no gene match: 19. Looked up from germline, CDR1 is SNHLY and CDR2 is FYNNEI. CDR3 length: 19 residues. CDR3 in DNA: TGTGCCACCGTCCCCCTAGCGGGGGATCGCCTAAAAAGCACAGATACGCAGTATTTT. Amino acid sequence: CATVPLAGDRLKSTDTQYF.

The J gene is TRBJ2-7, the V gene TRBV5-1; TRBD1 might be the D (6 bases). Germline V lookup: CDR1 SGHRS, CDR2 YFSETQ. Trimming took 0 bases from V and 4 from J, leaving 23 bases between them. This CDR3 contains 18 residues. The CDR3 is CASSLGTGDTLKFYEQYF. CDR3 coding DNA: TGCGCCAGCAGCTTGGGGACCGGGGACACGCTTAAGTTTTACGAGCAGTACTTC. The variable domain in full, completed from reference TRBV5-1 and TRBJ2-7, reads KAGVTQTPRYLIKTRGQQVTLSCSPISGHRSVSWYQQTPGQGLQFLFEYFSETQRNKGNFPGRFSGRQFSNSRSEMNVSTLELGDSALYLCASSLGTGDTLKFYEQYFGPGTRLTVT.